This T cell receptor (beta chain) stems from a study of control samples from healthy donors and cancer patients. The data were produced by immunoSEQ multiplex PCR, yet TCRdb's version contains in-frame clones alone and is incomplete. The table shows tens of thousands of clones, with roughly 94% occurring only once. The CDR3 has 14 amino acids. Germline CDR1 is SGHRS and CDR2 is YFSETQ. The germline V and J ends were trimmed by 2 bases and 0 bases, with 9 bases remaining between them. The source material was blood. This receptor was taken from a man aged 25 to 40 in good health. V is TRBV5-1 and J is TRBJ2-7; either TRBD1 or TRBD2 may supply D (5 bases each). The CDR3 here is CASSFGTGSYEQYF. CDR3 bases: TGCGCCAGCAGCTTTGGGACGGGCTCCTACGAGCAGTACTTC.